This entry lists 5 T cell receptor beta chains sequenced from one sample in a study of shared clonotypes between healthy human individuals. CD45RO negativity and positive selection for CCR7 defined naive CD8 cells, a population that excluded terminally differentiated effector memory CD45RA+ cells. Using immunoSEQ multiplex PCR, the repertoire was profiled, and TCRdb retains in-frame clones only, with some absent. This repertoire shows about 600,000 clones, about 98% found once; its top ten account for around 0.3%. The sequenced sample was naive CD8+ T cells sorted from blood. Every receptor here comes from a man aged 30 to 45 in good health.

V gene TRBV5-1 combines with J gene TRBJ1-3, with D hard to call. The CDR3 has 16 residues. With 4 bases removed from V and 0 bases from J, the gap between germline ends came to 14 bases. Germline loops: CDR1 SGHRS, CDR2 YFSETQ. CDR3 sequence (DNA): TGCGCCAGCAGCCCGTGGGGTGAGAGCTCTGGAAACACCATATATTTT. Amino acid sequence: CASSPWGESSGNTIYF.

This CDR3 is CSVDGQGASFGYTF. DNA for the CDR3: TGCAGCGTTGATGGACAGGGGGCCTCTTTTGGCTACACCTTC. V gene TRBV29-1 combines with J gene TRBJ1-2; 11 nucleotides line up with TRBD1. Germline V CDR1 and CDR2: SQVTM, ANQGSEA. The length of the CDR3 is 14 residues. V was clipped by 3 bases and J by 7 bases; unmatched bases: 7.

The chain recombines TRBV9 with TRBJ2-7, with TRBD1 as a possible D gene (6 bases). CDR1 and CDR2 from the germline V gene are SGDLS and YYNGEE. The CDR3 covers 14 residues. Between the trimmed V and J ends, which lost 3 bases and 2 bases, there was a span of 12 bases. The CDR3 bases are TGTGCCAGCAGCGAACAGGGTACCCCCTACGAGCAGTACTTC. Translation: CASSEQGTPYEQYF.

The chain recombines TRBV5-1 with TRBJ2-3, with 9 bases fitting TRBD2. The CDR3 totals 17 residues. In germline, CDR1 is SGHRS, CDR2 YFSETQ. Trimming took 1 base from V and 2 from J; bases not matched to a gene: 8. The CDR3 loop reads CASSLFEPSGDTDTQYF. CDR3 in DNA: TGCGCCAGCAGCTTGTTTGAGCCTAGCGGGGACACAGATACGCAGTATTTT. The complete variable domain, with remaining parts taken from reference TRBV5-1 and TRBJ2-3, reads KAGVTQTPRYLIKTRGQQVTLSCSPISGHRSVSWYQQTPGQGLQFLFEYFSETQRNKGNFPGRFSGRQFSNSRSEMNVSTLELGDSALYLCASSLFEPSGDTDTQYFGPGTRLTVL.

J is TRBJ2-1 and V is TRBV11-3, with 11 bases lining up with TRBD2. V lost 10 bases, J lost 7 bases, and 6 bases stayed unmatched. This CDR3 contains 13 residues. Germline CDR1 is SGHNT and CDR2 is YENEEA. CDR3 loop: CANGLAGGNEQFF. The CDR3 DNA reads TGTGCCAATGGACTAGCGGGCGGTAATGAGCAGTTCTTC. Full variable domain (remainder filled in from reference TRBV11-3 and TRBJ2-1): EAGVVQSPRYKIIEKKQPVAFWCNPISGHNTLYWYLQNLGQGPELLIRYENEEAVDDSQLPKDRFSAERLKGVDSTLKIQPAELGDSAVYLCANGLAGGNEQFFGPGTRLTVL.